This T cell receptor (beta chain) was recovered during a study of Ad26.COV2.S vaccination and SARS-CoV-2 variants. Study findings and constraints: It was reported that spike-specific CD8+ and CD4+ T cell responses were substantially broad after vaccination. Similar non-spike TCR breadth was observed in recipients of vaccine and of placebo.

Treatment indicated: 15 to 20 received Ad26.COV2.S at low or high dose, single or two shots; 5 received placebo; per-sample allocation not given. Sample collection was performed on day 63 after the first vaccine or placebo injection. The vaccine antigen was prefusion-stabilized Wuhan SARS-CoV-2 spike. Assay used: immunoSEQ multiplex PCR; TCRdb lists only in-frame clones, some missing. The sample gives 350,000 to 400,000 clones, 70% to 90% of which show up once; 3.5% is in the top ten. Turning to this clone: Its matching antigen is unknown.

The receptor was isolated from a person aged 18-60 years who received the Ad26.COV2.S COVID-19 vaccine or a placebo. The sample was peripheral blood, taken in a trial of Ad26.COV2.S vaccine versus placebo.

In DNA form, the CDR3 reads TGCGCCAGCAGCCAACCCCCGGGACTAGCGGGACTGGCCTCCTACAATGAGCAGTTCTTC. Amino acids: CASSQPPGLAGLASYNEQFF. J is TRBJ2-1 and V is TRBV4-1; TRBD2 matches 13 bases. Germline trimming cut 2 bases from V and 0 bases from J; bases unmatched to any gene: 10. The CDR3 totals 20 residues. The germline V gene has CDR1 MGHRA and CDR2 YSYEKL.